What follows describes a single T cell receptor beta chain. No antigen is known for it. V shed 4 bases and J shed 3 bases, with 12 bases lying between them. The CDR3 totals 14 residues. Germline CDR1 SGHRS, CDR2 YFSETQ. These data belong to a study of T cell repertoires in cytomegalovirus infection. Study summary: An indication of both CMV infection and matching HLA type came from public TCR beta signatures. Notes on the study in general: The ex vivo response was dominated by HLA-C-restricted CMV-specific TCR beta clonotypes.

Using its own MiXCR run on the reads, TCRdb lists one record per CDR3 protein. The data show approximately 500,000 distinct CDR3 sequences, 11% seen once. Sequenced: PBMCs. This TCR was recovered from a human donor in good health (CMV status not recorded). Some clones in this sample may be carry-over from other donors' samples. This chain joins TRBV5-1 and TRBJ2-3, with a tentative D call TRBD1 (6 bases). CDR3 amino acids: CASSRTDPTDTQYF. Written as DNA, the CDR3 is TGCGCCAGCAGCAGGACAGACCCGACAGATACGCAGTATTTT.